Reported below is one T cell receptor beta chain. Antigen: not known. Pooling of second doses given at about 4 or about 12 weeks was done. This sample is part of a study of T cell responses to AZD1222 COVID-19 vaccine. Repertoires were generated with immunoSEQ multiplex PCR, while TCRdb's copy carries only in-frame clones and drops some. Of under 150,000 clones in the sample, roughly 88% are singletons; the top ten hold about 6.5%. V gave up 7 bases and J gave up 1 base, with 8 bases separating them. CDR3 length: 14 amino acids. The germline V gene encodes CDR1 SGHTA and CDR2 FQGNSA. Study observations and caveats: Spike-wide coverage was observed for vaccine-associated CD4 TCRs, with dominant responses at 160-218 and 743-854.

This sequence was found in an adult who received the AZD1222 COVID-19 vaccine. The specimen comprised peripheral blood, sampled 28 days after the second AZD1222 dose. V and J are TRBV7-2 and TRBJ2-6; tentative D call: TRBD1 (6 bases). The CDR3 DNA sequence: TGTGCCAGCAAACAGGGATCTGGGGCCAACGTCCTGACTTTC. It codes for CASKQGSGANVLTF.